This T cell receptor (beta chain) was sequenced in a study of molecular identifiers for immune sequencing clone quantification. Study-level information: RNA, taken in replicates from about 19,000 or 110,000 naive CD8 cells, was split five ways, with four sequenced. Study results and limitations: Clones above 20 RNA copies contained over 97% of effector molecules but under 1% of naive ones.

A remark on this clonotype: Antigen: not known.

TCRdb ran MiXCR on the PCR reads and lists one entry per CDR3 protein. The sample records some 320,000 distinct CDR3 sequences, roughly 24% being singletons. RNA fractions of 10%, 30% or 50% and about 17,000 to 1,000,000 sorted cells were the source of naive CD8 libraries. Sorting was used to obtain naive CD8 T cells (CD8+CD4-CCR7+CD45RA+). Sequencing was carried out using naive CD8+ T cells from blood, with Jurkat cell RNA spiked in. The subset denotes: FACS-sorted CD8+CD4-CCR7+CD45RA+ naive T cells. The TCR comes from a human donor in good health. Some libraries in this study had Jurkat cell RNA spiked in.

CDR3 protein: CASSLTPSLGGAYYGYTF. As DNA, the CDR3 is TGTGCCAGCAGCTTGACCCCATCTTTGGGGGGCGCCTACTATGGCTACACCTTC. The chain employs TRBV11-2 and TRBJ1-2; perhaps TRBD1 as D (6 bases). The CDR3 runs 18 residues. Germline-derived CDR1 and CDR2 are SGHAT and FQNNGV. Deletions cut 3 bases from V and 3 bases from J, with 23 bases between.